The rows below give T cell receptor beta chains drawn from one sample of a study of cytotoxic CD8 clonotypes in ibrutinib-treated CLL. Generated by immunoSEQ multiplex PCR, the TCRdb table keeps only in-frame clones and is missing some. Of roughly 76,000 clones listed, around 80% are singletons. The material sequenced was PBMCs, taken at disease progression, from a patient treated with ibrutinib. Receptor source: a human donor with chronic lymphocytic leukemia. Both conserved end residues are part of each CDR3. A D gene is named only where the DNA matches it firmly. For some rows the clone size is stated as once, few or many, or as a class when expanded; others skip it.

TRBJ1-2,NA,NA,TRBV5-1,TGCGCCAGCTCTCGAGTTCCACAGAACTATGGCTACACCTTC,CASSRVPQNYGYTF
TRBJ1-5,NA,NA,TRBV12-2,TGTGCAAGCCGGCTAGGGTTACAGCCCCAGCATTTT,CASRLGLQPQHF
TRBJ1-6,NA,NA,TRBV30,TGTGCCTGGAGTACTGGGGTATCCTATAATTCACCCCTCCACTTT,CAWSTGVSYNSPLHF
TRBJ1-5,NA,TRBD1,TRBV15,TGTGCCACCAGCAGAGCCTTGACAGGGGCCGCGCAGCCCCAGCATTTT,CATSRALTGAAQPQHF
TRBJ2-3,once,NA,TRBV5-1,TGCGCCAGCAGGTCGGGGGCAGATACGCAGTATTTT,CASRSGADTQYF
TRBJ1-1,NA,NA,TRBV10-1,TGCGCCAGCAGTGAGGCCAGCCTCACTGAAGCTTTCTTT,CASSEASLTEAFF
TRBJ2-1,NA,TRBD2,TRBV2,TGTGCCAGCACGGGGAGGCGGGGGGACAATGAGCAGTTCTTC,CASTGRRGDNEQFF
TRBJ2-3,NA,NA,TRBV20-1,TGCAGTGCCACCACAGATACGCAGTATTTT,CSATTDTQYF
TRBJ1-4,NA,NA,TRBV19,TGTGCCAGTCGACAGGCCCCTAATGAAAAACTGTTTTTT,CASRQAPNEKLFF
TRBJ1-5,NA,NA,TRBV5-4,TGTGCCAGCAGCCGGCAGGGGAACAATCAGCCCCAGCATTTT,CASSRQGNNQPQHF
TRBJ1-4,NA,NA,TRBV30,TGTGCCTGGAGTGTCGGGGGGTCTAATGAAAAACTGTTTTTT,CAWSVGGSNEKLFF
TRBJ2-7,NA,TRBD1,TRBV7-2,TGTGCCAGCAGCTTAAGGCGGGGGACAGGGGTCTACGAGCAGTACTTC,CASSLRRGTGVYEQYF
TRBJ2-5,NA,TRBD2,TRBV6-1,TGTGCCAGCAGTACCCGGACTAGGCAAGAGACCCAGTACTTC,CASSTRTRQETQYF
TRBJ1-2,once,TRBD1,TRBV18,TGTGCCAGCTCACCACCGGGGACAGGTGTCAACTATGGCTACACCTTC,CASSPPGTGVNYGYTF
TRBJ2-5,few,NA,TRBV10-1,TGCGCCAGCAGTGGACGGGGGCGGGAGGAGACCCAGTACTTC,CASSGRGREETQYF
TRBJ2-7,NA,NA,TRBV6-5,TGTGCCAGCAGTTACCAGGGATCAGCGAGGGACGAGCAGTACTTC,CASSYQGSARDEQYF
TRBJ1-3,NA,NA,TRBV27,TGTGCCAGCAGTTTGCAAGCAATTGGAAACACCATATATTTT,CASSLQAIGNTIYF
TRBJ2-7,NA,TRBD1,TRBV18,TGTGCCAGCTCACCTATGGACAGGGTCTACGAGCAGTACTTC,CASSPMDRVYEQYF
TRBJ1-1,NA,NA,TRBV10-2,TGCGCCAGCAGTGAGGACCCAGGGAGGGCTGAAGCTTTCTTT,CASSEDPGRAEAFF
TRBJ2-3,NA,NA,TRBV14,TGTGCCAGCAGCCAAGAGACTTTTCAAGATACGCAGTATTTT,CASSQETFQDTQYF
TRBJ2-7,NA,NA,TRBV2,TGTGCCAGCAGTGAAATAACAGGGATGAACGAGCAGTACTTC,CASSEITGMNEQYF
TRBJ1-4,NA,NA,TRBV5-1,TGCGCCAGCAGCTTGAGTTCAAGGGGAGGAAATGAAAAACTGTTTTTT,CASSLSSRGGNEKLFF
TRBJ2-1,once,TRBD2,TRBV6-5,TGTGCCAGCACCCCTCTAGCGGGAGGAGATGAGCAGTTCTTC,CASTPLAGGDEQFF
TRBJ2-7,NA,TRBD1,TRBV6-5,TGTGCCAGCCAAAACCCGAGGGGGCCCTACGAGCAGTACTTC,CASQNPRGPYEQYF
TRBJ1-1,few,NA,TRBV28,TGTGCCAGCAGTTTATTGAGGGAGGATGATGAAGCTTTCTTT,CASSLLREDDEAFF
TRBJ2-7,NA,TRBD1,TRBV5-8,TGTGCCAGCAGATTAGACAGGGGCCACTCCTACGAGCAGTACTTC,CASRLDRGHSYEQYF